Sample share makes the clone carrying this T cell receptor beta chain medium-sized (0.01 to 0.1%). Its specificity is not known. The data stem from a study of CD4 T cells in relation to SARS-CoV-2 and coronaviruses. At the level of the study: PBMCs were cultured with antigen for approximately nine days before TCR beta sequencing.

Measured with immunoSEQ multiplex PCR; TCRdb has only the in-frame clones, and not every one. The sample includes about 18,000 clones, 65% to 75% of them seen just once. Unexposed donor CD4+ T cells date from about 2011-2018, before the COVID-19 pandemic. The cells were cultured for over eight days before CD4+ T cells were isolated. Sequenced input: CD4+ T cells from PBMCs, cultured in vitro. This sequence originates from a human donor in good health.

The CDR3 DNA sequence: TGTGCCACCAGCAGAGATGGCGCTTGGGAACAGTTCTTC. This sequence encodes CATSRDGAWEQFF. The chain uses TRBV15 and TRBJ2-1; D uncertain. Germline V CDR1 and CDR2: LNHNV, YYDKDF (reference sequence). The CDR3 loop spans 13 amino acids. Trimming pared 0 bases from V and 13 bases from J, leaving 13 bases between.